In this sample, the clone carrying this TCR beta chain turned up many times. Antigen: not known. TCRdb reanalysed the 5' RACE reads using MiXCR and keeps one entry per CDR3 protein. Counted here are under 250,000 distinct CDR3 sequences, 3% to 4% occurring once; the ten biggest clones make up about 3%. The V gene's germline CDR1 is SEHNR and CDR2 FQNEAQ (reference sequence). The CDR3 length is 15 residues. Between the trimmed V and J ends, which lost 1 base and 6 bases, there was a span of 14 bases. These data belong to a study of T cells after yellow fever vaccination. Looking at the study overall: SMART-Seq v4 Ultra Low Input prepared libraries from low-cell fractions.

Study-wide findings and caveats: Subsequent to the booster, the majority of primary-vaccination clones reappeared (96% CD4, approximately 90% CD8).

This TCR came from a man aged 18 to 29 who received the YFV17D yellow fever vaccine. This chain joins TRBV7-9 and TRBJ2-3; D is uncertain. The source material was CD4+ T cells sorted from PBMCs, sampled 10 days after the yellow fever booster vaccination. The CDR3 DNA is TGTGCCAGCAGCTTAGAGTCCACAGCCGGGGATACGCAGTATTTT. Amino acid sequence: CASSLESTAGDTQYF.